A single sample is the source of the 27 T cell receptor beta chains below, sequenced in a study of T cells in Graves' hyperthyroidism and ophthalmopathy. Authors of the study amplified TCR beta CDR3 regions from RNA transcripts. HTBI primers drove first-round RT-PCR of the TCR CDR3. TCRdb called the multiplex PCR reads again in MiXCR, with one record for every CDR3 protein. This sample has some 460,000 distinct CDR3 sequences, with around a sixth found just once. Sequenced material: blood. Receptors were obtained from a woman in her late teens or twenties with Graves' hyperthyroidism.

This clonotype was counted ten times or more. This chain joins TRBV28 and TRBJ2-3, with 8 bases aligning to TRBD1. Trimming took 6 bases from V and 4 from J; bases not matched to a gene: 9. The CDR3 length is 15 residues. Germline V gives CDR1 MDHEN, CDR2 SYDVKM. The CDR3 DNA follows: TGTGCCAGCAGCGCCAGACAGGGGTTGGCAGATACGCAGTATTTT. Translation gives CASSARQGLADTQYF.

This clonotype appeared a few times. The CDR3 sequence is CASSRPGANVLTF. The CDR3 bases are TGTGCCAGCAGCCGGCCCGGGGCCAACGTCCTGACTTTC. The genes are TRBV5-5 and TRBJ2-6; the D is unclear. The germline V gene encodes CDR1 SGHKS and CDR2 YYEKEE (reference sequence). The CDR3 consists of 13 residues. Between the trimmed V and J ends, which lost 4 bases and 4 bases, there was a span of 6 bases. The variable domain in full, completed from reference TRBV5-5 and TRBJ2-6, reads DAGVTQSPTHLIKTRGQQVTLRCSPISGHKSVSWYQQVLGQGPQFIFQYYEKEERGRGNFPDRFSARQFPNYSSELNVNALLLGDSALYLCASSRPGANVLTFGAGSRLTVL.

This clonotype was seen ten or more times. The chain couples TRBV7-8 to TRBJ1-3, with 10 bases fitting TRBD1. The germline V gene encodes CDR1 SGHVS and CDR2 FQNEAQ. The CDR3 is 16 residues long. Trimming at V came to 5 bases and at J to 8 bases, leaving 12 bases not matched to a gene. The CDR3 loop reads CASSLRQGATSDTIYF. As DNA, the CDR3 is TGTGCCAGCAGCCTGAGACAGGGGGCTACCTCGGACACCATATATTTT.

The chain combines TRBV2 with TRBJ2-2; TRBD2 agrees at 7 bases. The V and J ends lost 0 bases and 6 bases, in that order; junction bases with no gene match: 10. Germline assignment: CDR1 SNHLY and CDR2 FYNNEI. The CDR3 sequence is 17 residues long. CDR3 coding DNA: TGTGCCAGCAGTGAAGCAATAGCGGGCCGGGCGCCCGGGGAGCTGTTTTTT. The encoded protein is CASSEAIAGRAPGELFF.

The chain uses TRBV5-1 and TRBJ2-2, with TRBD2 as a possible D gene (7 bases). Deletions cut 3 bases from V and 4 bases from J, with 19 bases between. CDR3 length: 17 residues. Per germline, CDR1 SGHRS and CDR2 YFSETQ. The CDR3 loop is CASSYRPAGAATGELFF. The DNA for the CDR3 is TGCGCCAGCAGCTACCGACCGGCGGGGGCGGCCACCGGGGAGCTGTTTTTT.

This clonotype was detected only once. The V call is TRBV6-2 or TRBV6-3, the J call TRBJ2-1; 7 nucleotides match TRBD2. CDR3 length equals 15 residues. V gave up 3 bases and J gave up 2 bases; unmatched junction bases: 4. Germline CDR1 MNHEY, CDR2 SVGEGT. CDR3 loop: CASSYSAGAYNEQFF. As DNA, the CDR3 is TGTGCCAGCAGTTATTCGGCGGGGGCCTACAATGAGCAGTTCTTC.

This clonotype was detected a few times. The V call is TRBV9, the J call TRBJ1-3, with D possibly matching TRBD1 (5 bases). CDR1 and CDR2 from the germline V gene are SGDLS and YYNGEE. The CDR3 sequence is 16 residues long. V lost 4 bases to trimming and J lost 6 bases, with 20 bases between them. The CDR3 region has the DNA TGTGCCAGCAGCCCCCACGCGGGAATGGGGGAAAACACCATATATTTT. It codes for CASSPHAGMGENTIYF.

This clonotype was counted a few times. The V and J genes are TRBV6-1 and TRBJ2-5, with D possibly TRBD1 on 6 matching bases. V was trimmed by 6 bases and J by 9 bases, leaving 20 bases between them. From germline, CDR1 is MNHNS and CDR2 SASEGT. The length of the CDR3 is 14 residues. In nucleotides, the CDR3 is TGTGCCAGCAGATCCGGGACACCCCTAGGGGCCCAGTACTTC. Amino acids: CASRSGTPLGAQYF.

Only a few counts were recorded for this clonotype. The J gene is TRBJ2-7, the V gene TRBV18; TRBD1 matches 9 bases. This CDR3 contains 17 residues. From germline, CDR1 is KGHSH and CDR2 LQKENI. The ends lost 1 base at V and 1 base at J; junction bases unmatched: 8. Written as DNA, the CDR3 is TGTGCCAGCTCACCACGTGGGACAGGGATTGGGTCCTACGAGCAGTACTTC. This gives the protein CASSPRGTGIGSYEQYF.

The chain recombines TRBV27 with TRBJ1-5, with D perhaps TRBD1 (6 bases). The V gene's germline CDR1 is MNHEY and CDR2 SMNVEV (reference sequence). CDR3 length: 17 residues. Trimming removed 11 bases from V and 2 bases from J, with 25 bases in between. CDR3 sequence: CARGPGQGKRGNQPQHF. DNA of the CDR3: TGTGCCCGGGGGCCGGGGCAGGGAAAACGTGGCAATCAGCCCCAGCATTTT.

This clonotype was seen more than once but under ten times. The chain recombines TRBV5-1 with TRBJ2-7; D is ambiguous. The V and J ends lost 4 bases and 0 bases respectively, with 11 bases between them. Germline V gene lookup returns CDR1 SGHRS and CDR2 YFSETQ. There are 14 residues in the CDR3. CDR3 protein: CASSPEVSSYEQYF. The CDR3 DNA follows: TGCGCCAGCAGCCCGGAAGTTTCCTCCTACGAGCAGTACTTC.

This clonotype showed up many times. The CDR3 loop is CASSSSYGYTF. The CDR3 bases are TGTGCCAGCAGTTCCAGCTATGGCTACACCTTC. The genes are TRBV12-3 or TRBV12-4 and TRBJ1-2; D unclear. Trimming left V 4 bases short and J 4 bases short, with 4 bases between. The CDR3 covers 11 residues.

The V call is TRBV5-1, the J call TRBJ1-4; no definite D call. CDR1 and CDR2 (germline): SGHRS, YFSETQ. Trimming took off 0 bases at V and 7 bases at J, with 10 bases between the two ends. The CDR3 totals 14 residues. CDR3: CASSLEGYSEKLFF. In nucleotides, the CDR3 is TGCGCCAGCAGCTTGGAAGGGTATTCTGAAAAACTGTTTTTT.

This clonotype has more than one count but fewer than ten. V is TRBV10-3 and J is TRBJ1-1; D is perhaps TRBD1 (5 bases). This CDR3 comprises 13 residues. Per germline, CDR1 ENHRY and CDR2 SYGVKD. Trimming took 9 bases from V and 3 from J, leaving 14 bases between them. The CDR3 loop is CAIGTPKYTEAFF. CDR3 coding DNA: TGTGCCATTGGGACTCCGAAATACACTGAAGCTTTCTTT.

The table lists this clonotype with many counts. The chain employs TRBV18 and TRBJ2-5; D may correspond to TRBD1 or TRBD2 (5 bases each). The CDR3 is 15 amino acids. CDR1 is KGHSH, CDR2 LQKENI, per germline. Trimming took 0 bases from V and 4 from J, leaving 12 bases between them. The DNA for the CDR3 is TGTGCCAGCTCACCACCGGGGCTAGCTCGAGAGACCCAGTACTTC. Its protein is CASSPPGLARETQYF. The full variable domain, its missing parts supplied by reference TRBV18 and TRBJ2-5, is NAGVMQNPRHLVRRRGQEARLRCSPMKGHSHVYWYRQLPEEGLKFMVYLQKENIIDESGMPKERFSAEFPKEGPSILRIQQVVRGDSAAYFCASSPPGLARETQYFGPGTRLLVL.

This clonotype was seen more than once but under ten times. V and J are TRBV7-9 and TRBJ2-1; TRBD2 aligns across 8 bases. The V gene's germline CDR1 is SEHNR and CDR2 FQNEAQ (reference sequence). V shed 3 bases and J 4 bases; nucleotides not matched to a gene: 5. The length of the CDR3 is 15 residues. The CDR3 bases are TGTGCCAGCAGCTTCTCGGGGGGGAAATACAATGAGCAGTTCTTC. It specifies CASSFSGGKYNEQFF.

The rearrangement links TRBV19 to TRBJ1-1; TRBD1 is a possible D gene (5 bases). Deletions cut 7 bases from V and 4 bases from J, with 13 bases between. Germline V gives CDR1 LNHDA, CDR2 SQIVND (reference sequence). This CDR3 spans 13 amino acids. DNA for the CDR3: TGTGCCAGTATGAGGGGTTTGGGCACTGAAGCTTTCTTT. As protein: CASMRGLGTEAFF.

This clonotype has at least ten counts. This chain joins TRBV7-9 and TRBJ2-2, with D uncertain. Trimming removed 5 bases from V and 2 bases from J, with 12 bases in between. The CDR3 has 15 residues. Germline assignment: CDR1 SEHNR and CDR2 FQNEAQ (reference sequence). CDR3 region: CASSPADENTGELFF. The CDR3, as DNA: TGTGCCAGCAGCCCGGCGGACGAAAACACCGGGGAGCTGTTTTTT. The variable domain in full, completed from reference TRBV7-9 and TRBJ2-2, reads DTGVSQNPRHKITKRGQNVTFRCDPISEHNRLYWYRQTLGQGPEFLTYFQNEAQLEKSRLLSDRFSAERPKGSFSTLEIQRTEQGDSAMYLCASSPADENTGELFFGEGSRLTVL.

The V gene is TRBV24-1, the J gene TRBJ1-2, with unresolved D. The CDR3 sequence is 15 residues long. Germline CDR1 reads KGHDR; CDR2 reads SFDVKD. Between the trimmed V and J ends, which lost 5 bases and 5 bases, there was a span of 17 bases. The CDR3 coding sequence is TGTGCCACCAGTGCCTCGACCTCTCCCCCTTATGGCTACACCTTC. Protein product: CATSASTSPPYGYTF.

This clonotype showed up just a few times. The chain employs TRBV20-1 and TRBJ2-5, with 16 bases fitting TRBD2. Germline V gene data show CDR1 as DFQATT and CDR2 as SNEGSKA (reference sequence). The CDR3 consists of 17 residues. The V gene end was trimmed by 3 bases and the J gene end by 5 bases; junction bases not matched to a gene: 9. CDR3 in DNA: TGCAGTGCTAGTCCCGGGACTAGCGGGAGGGCCCCTGAGACCCAGTACTTC. Its translation: CSASPGTSGRAPETQYF.

V gene TRBV2 combines with J gene TRBJ1-2; the D gene is possibly TRBD1 (5 bases). Between the trimmed V and J ends, which lost 6 bases and 5 bases, there was a span of 13 bases. CDR3 size: 13 residues. The germline V gene encodes CDR1 SNHLY and CDR2 FYNNEI. CDR3 coding DNA: TGTGCCAGCAGGAGGGGACTCCCTTATGGCTACACCTTC. Amino acid sequence: CASRRGLPYGYTF.

This clonotype was detected only a few times. The rearrangement joins TRBV7-9 to TRBJ1-3, with TRBD1 identical over 9 bases. Germline assignment: CDR1 SEHNR and CDR2 FQNEAQ (reference sequence). The CDR3 contains 18 residues. Losses at the gene ends were 3 bases for V and 0 bases for J; bases not matched to a gene: 9. The CDR3 region is CASSFDRGMAASGNTIYF. The CDR3 DNA sequence: TGTGCCAGCAGCTTCGACAGGGGGATGGCTGCCTCTGGAAACACCATATATTTT.

The rearrangement uses TRBV2 and TRBJ1-3; the D gene is possibly TRBD1 (6 bases). The V gene lost 4 bases and the J gene lost 0 bases, with 13 bases spanning the gap. Germline V gene sequence: CDR1 SNHLY, CDR2 FYNNEI. This CDR3 region has 16 residues. The CDR3 DNA is TGTGCCAGCAGTGGCGGGACACGAAGCTCTGGAAACACCATATATTTT. This encodes CASSGGTRSSGNTIYF.

This chain joins TRBV20-1 and TRBJ1-4; no reliable D call. The CDR3 consists of 17 residues. V lost 1 base and J 0 bases, leaving 15 bases between the germline ends. CDR1 is DFQATT, CDR2 SNEGSKA, per germline (reference sequence). Here the CDR3 reads CSARVPRELATNEKLFF. The CDR3 DNA reads TGCAGTGCTAGAGTTCCCAGAGAACTCGCAACTAATGAAAAACTGTTTTTT.

The chain is built from TRBV2 and TRBJ2-5, with D tentatively TRBD2 (5 bases). CDR1 and CDR2 (germline): SNHLY, FYNNEI. Trimming removed 3 bases from V and 2 bases from J, with 16 bases in between. This CDR3 spans 16 amino acids. Here the CDR3 reads CASSEEGRSGQETQYF. The CDR3 bases are TGTGCCAGCAGTGAGGAAGGCAGATCGGGGCAAGAGACCCAGTACTTC.

This clonotype appeared many times. The chain uses TRBV10-1 and TRBJ1-2; D not resolved. Looked up from germline, CDR1 is WNHNN and CDR2 is SYGVQD (reference sequence). Deletions cut 5 bases from V and 0 bases from J, with 7 bases between. The CDR3 has 13 amino acids. DNA for the CDR3: TGCGCCAGCAGTCCTACGGCTAACTATGGCTACACCTTC. This sequence encodes CASSPTANYGYTF.

This clonotype was seen at least ten times. The junction differs from germline at one of its ends, possibly a read error. The chain has TRBV5-1 and TRBJ2-3; maybe TRBD2 (5 bases). This CDR3 is built from 15 residues. Germline assignment: CDR1 SGHRS and CDR2 YFSETQ. The CDR3, as DNA: TGTGCCAGCAGTTCCGGACTGGCGAGCACAGATACGCAGTATTTT. Protein product: CASSSGLASTDTQYF.